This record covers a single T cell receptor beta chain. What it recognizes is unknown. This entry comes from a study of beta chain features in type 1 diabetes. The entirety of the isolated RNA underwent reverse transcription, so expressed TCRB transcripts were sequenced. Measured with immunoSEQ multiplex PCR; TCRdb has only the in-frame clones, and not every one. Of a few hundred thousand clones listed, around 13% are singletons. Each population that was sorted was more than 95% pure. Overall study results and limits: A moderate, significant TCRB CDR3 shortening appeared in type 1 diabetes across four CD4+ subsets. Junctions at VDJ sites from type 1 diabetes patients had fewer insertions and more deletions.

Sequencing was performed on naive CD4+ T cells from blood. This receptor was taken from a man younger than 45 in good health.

In DNA form, the CDR3 reads TGTGCCAGCAGCGTAGAACGCTCGGGCCATCCGAACACTGAAGCTTTCTTT. As protein: CASSVERSGHPNTEAFF. The chain uses TRBV9 and TRBJ1-1; D unresolved. The CDR3 has 17 amino acids. CDR1 SGDLS and CDR2 YYNGEE come from the germline V gene. V was pared by 0 bases and J by 1 base, with 16 bases between.